These 5 T cell receptor beta chains originate from one sample sequenced in a study of blood T cells in healthy people across ages. Sample-barcoded 5' priming and a J-beta primer mix drove a second PCR of 7 to 11 cycles. TCRdb re-called the 5' RACE reads through MiXCR, storing one row per CDR3 protein. The sample has about 1.4 million distinct CDR3 sequences; approximately 59% are singletons. The sequencing sample was made of blood. The receptors stem from a man aged 18 to 29 in good health.

The chain is built from TRBV7-2 and TRBJ1-5; D not certain. The CDR3 covers 17 residues. Trimming took 5 bases from V and 2 from J, leaving 19 bases between them. The germline gives CDR1 SGHTA, CDR2 FQGNSA. The CDR3 is CASSQESWLPGNQPQHF. The CDR3 DNA sequence: TGTGCCAGCAGCCAAGAGTCGTGGCTGCCGGGCAATCAGCCCCAGCATTTT.

The V and J genes are TRBV29-1 and TRBJ1-5; D ambiguous. Germline-derived CDR1 and CDR2 are SQVTM and ANQGSEA. V was clipped by 4 bases and J by 5 bases, with 3 bases between them. This CDR3 is built from 10 residues. CDR3 loop: CSVGDQPQHF. The CDR3 DNA sequence: TGCAGCGTTGGAGATCAGCCCCAGCATTTT.

The chain uses TRBV2 and TRBJ2-3, with 14 bases matching TRBD2. The CDR3 is 15 amino acids. Per germline, CDR1 SNHLY and CDR2 FYNNEI. V was clipped by 8 bases and J by 6 bases; unmatched bases: 7. The CDR3, as DNA: TGTGCCAGCCGCCGACTAGCGGGGGGGAGTGATACGCAGTATTTT. Translation gives CASRRLAGGSDTQYF. Variable domain in full (rest from reference TRBV2 and TRBJ2-3): EPEVTQTPSHQVTQMGQEVILRCVPISNHLYFYWYRQILGQKVEFLVSFYNNEISEKSEIFDDQFSVERPDGSNFTLKIRSTKLEDSAMYFCASRRLAGGSDTQYFGPGTRLTVL.

The gene calls are TRBV7-2 and TRBJ2-3; 11 bases align to TRBD2. The CDR3 covers 16 residues. Germline CDR1 SGHTA, CDR2 FQGNSA. The V segment lost 2 bases and the J segment 3 bases; nucleotides outside the gene matches: 4. CDR3 residues: CASSLPGLAATDTQYF. DNA of the CDR3: TGTGCCAGCAGCTTACCGGGACTAGCGGCGACAGATACGCAGTATTTT. The entire variable domain, with the rest obtained from reference TRBV7-2 and TRBJ2-3, is as follows: GAGVSQSPSNKVTEKGKDVELRCDPISGHTALYWYRQSLGQGLEFLIYFQGNSAPDKSGLPSDRFSAERTGGSVSTLTIQRTQQEDSAVYLCASSLPGLAATDTQYFGPGTRLTVL.

This chain connects TRBV15 to TRBJ1-5; D call uncertain. CDR1 is LNHNV and CDR2 is YYDKDF in the germline V gene (reference sequence). V was trimmed by 0 bases and J by 4 bases, leaving 7 bases between them. This CDR3 comprises 14 residues. CDR3 protein: CATSRDLENQPQHF. The CDR3 coding sequence is TGTGCCACCAGCAGAGATCTGGAAAATCAGCCCCAGCATTTT.